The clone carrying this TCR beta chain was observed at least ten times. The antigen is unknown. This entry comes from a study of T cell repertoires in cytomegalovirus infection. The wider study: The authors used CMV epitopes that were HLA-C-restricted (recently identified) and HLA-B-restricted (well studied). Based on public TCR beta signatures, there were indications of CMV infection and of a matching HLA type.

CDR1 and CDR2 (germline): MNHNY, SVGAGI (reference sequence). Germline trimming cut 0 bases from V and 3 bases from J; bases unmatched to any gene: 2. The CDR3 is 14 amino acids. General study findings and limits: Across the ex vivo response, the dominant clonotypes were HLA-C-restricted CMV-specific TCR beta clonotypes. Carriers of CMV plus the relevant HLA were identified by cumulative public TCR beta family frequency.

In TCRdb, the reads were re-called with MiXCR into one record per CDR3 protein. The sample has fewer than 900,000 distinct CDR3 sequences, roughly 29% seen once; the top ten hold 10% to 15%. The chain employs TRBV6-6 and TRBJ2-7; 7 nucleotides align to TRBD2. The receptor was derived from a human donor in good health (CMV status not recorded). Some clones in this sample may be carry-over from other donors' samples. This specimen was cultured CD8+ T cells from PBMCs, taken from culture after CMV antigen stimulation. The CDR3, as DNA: TGTGCCAGCAGTTACTCGGGGGGGAGCTACGAGCAGTACTTC. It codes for CASSYSGGSYEQYF.